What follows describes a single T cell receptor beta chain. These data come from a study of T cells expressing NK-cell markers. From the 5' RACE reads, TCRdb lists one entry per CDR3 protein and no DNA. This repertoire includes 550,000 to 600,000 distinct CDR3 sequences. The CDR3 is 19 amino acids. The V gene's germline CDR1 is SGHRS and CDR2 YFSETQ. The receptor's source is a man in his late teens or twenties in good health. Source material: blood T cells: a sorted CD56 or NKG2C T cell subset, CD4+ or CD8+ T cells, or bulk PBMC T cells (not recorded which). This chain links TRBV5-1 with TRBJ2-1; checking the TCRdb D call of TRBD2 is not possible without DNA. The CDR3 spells CASSLPGTSPLRGFNEQFF. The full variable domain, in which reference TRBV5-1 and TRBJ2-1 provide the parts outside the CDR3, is KAGVTQTPRYLIKTRGQQVTLSCSPISGHRSVSWYQQTPGQGLQFLFEYFSETQRNKGNFPGRFSGRQFSNSRSEMNVSTLELGDSALYLCASSLPGTSPLRGFNEQFFGPGTRLTVL.